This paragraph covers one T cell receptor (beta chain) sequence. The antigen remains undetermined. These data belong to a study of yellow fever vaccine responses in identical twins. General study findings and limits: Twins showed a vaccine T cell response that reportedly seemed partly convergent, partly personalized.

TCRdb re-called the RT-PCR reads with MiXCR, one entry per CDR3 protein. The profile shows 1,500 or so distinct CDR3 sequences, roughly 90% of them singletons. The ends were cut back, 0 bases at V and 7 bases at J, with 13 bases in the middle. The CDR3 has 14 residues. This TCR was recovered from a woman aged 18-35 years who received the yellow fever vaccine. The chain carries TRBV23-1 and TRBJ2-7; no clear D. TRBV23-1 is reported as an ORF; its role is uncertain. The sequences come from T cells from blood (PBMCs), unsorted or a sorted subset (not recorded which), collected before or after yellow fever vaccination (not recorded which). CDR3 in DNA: TGCGCCAGCAGTCAATCGGCCAACCTAGGAGAGCAGTACTTC. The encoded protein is CASSQSANLGEQYF.